These T cell receptor beta chains were read from a single sample in a study of beta chain features in type 1 diabetes. Measured with immunoSEQ multiplex PCR; TCRdb has only the in-frame clones, and not every one. The sample has almost 350,000 clones; over 7% are singletons. The sequencing input was central memory CD4+ T cells from blood. Receptor source: a man between 25 and 39 years old with type 1 diabetes. The CDR3 runs from the conserved cysteine through the conserved F or W. D genes are given only for firm matches. A clone size is listed for some rows: how often the clone was seen (once, few, many), or a class if it is expanded.

J,size,V,D,CDR3,DNA
TRBJ2-1,many,TRBV9,TRBD2,CASSALAGGTYNEQFF,TGTGCCAGCAGCGCATTAGCGGGGGGAACCTACAATGAGCAGTTCTTC
TRBJ2-7,many,TRBV27,NA,CASSFGGSFSYEQYF,TGTGCCAGCAGTTTCGGGGGTTCCTTCTCCTACGAGCAGTACTTC
TRBJ2-7,few,TRBV7-9,TRBD1,CASRGLLQEQYF,TGTGCCAGTAGGGGGCTGCTACAGGAGCAGTACTTC
TRBJ1-5,many,TRBV2,TRBD1,CASSGMDRGANQPQHF,TGTGCCAGCAGTGGAATGGACAGGGGAGCCAATCAGCCCCAGCATTTT
TRBJ2-4,many,TRBV28,TRBD1,CASSPSGQAKNIQYF,TGTGCCAGCAGTCCCTCGGGACAGGCCAAAAACATTCAGTACTTC
TRBJ2-7,few,TRBV30,NA,CAWGRDPPYEQYF,TGTGCCTGGGGTAGAGATCCCCCCTACGAGCAGTACTTC
TRBJ2-3,NA,TRBV10-1,TRBD2,CASSGTSGGTDTQYF,TGCGCCAGCAGTGGAACTAGCGGGGGCACAGATACGCAGTATTTT
TRBJ1-1,few,TRBV29-1,NA,CSVEGPLNTEAFF,TGCAGCGTTGAAGGGCCGCTGAACACTGAAGCTTTCTTT
TRBJ1-6,NA,TRBV27,NA,CASSSSPAPPVNSPLHF,TGTGCCAGCAGCTCAAGTCCAGCACCCCCCGTTAATTCACCCCTCCACTTT
TRBJ2-1,NA,TRBV11-2,TRBD2,CASSSGLAGGYNEQFF,TGTGCCAGCAGCTCCGGACTAGCGGGGGGGTACAATGAGCAGTTCTTC
TRBJ2-6,few,TRBV2,NA,CASSERRSSGANVLTF,TGTGCCAGCAGTGAAAGACGGTCCTCTGGGGCCAACGTCCTGACTTTC
TRBJ1-1,few,TRBV14,NA,CASSQEGAGSRTEAFF,TGTGCCAGCAGCCAAGAAGGTGCGGGGAGTCGAACTGAAGCTTTCTTT
TRBJ2-7,NA,TRBV6-5,NA,CASSSARSSYEQYF,TGTGCCAGCAGTTCTGCCAGGAGCTCCTACGAGCAGTACTTC
TRBJ1-5,NA,TRBV18,NA,CASSPPVGQPQHF,TGTGCCAGCTCACCACCGGTAGGTCAGCCCCAGCATTTT
TRBJ1-2,few,TRBV29-1,TRBD1,CSVGGPGQTYGYTF,TGCAGCGTCGGTGGACCGGGACAGACCTATGGCTACACCTTC
TRBJ1-2,NA,TRBV6-1,TRBD1,CASKPGQTNYGYTF,TGTGCCAGCAAGCCGGGACAGACGAACTATGGCTACACCTTC
TRBJ1-1,NA,TRBV20-1,NA,CSGHRTTEAFF,TGCAGTGGCCATAGGACCACTGAAGCTTTCTTT
TRBJ1-4,few,TRBV15,NA,CATSRDVSREKLFF,TGTGCCACCAGCAGAGATGTATCGCGAGAAAAACTGTTTTTT
TRBJ1-6,few,TRBV7-6,NA,CASSGNKNSPLHF,TGTGCCAGCAGCGGGAATAAAAATTCACCCCTCCACTTT
TRBJ2-1,many,TRBV2,NA,CASNRIEGSNEQFF,TGTGCCAGCAACCGTATAGAAGGGTCCAATGAGCAGTTCTTC
TRBJ1-5,NA,TRBV4-3,TRBD1,CASSQVQGETQPQHF,TGCGCCAGCAGCCAAGTCCAGGGGGAGACTCAGCCCCAGCATTTT
TRBJ1-6,few,TRBV7-9,NA,CASSLGNSPLHF,TGTGCCAGCAGCTTAGGGAATTCACCCCTCCACTTT
TRBJ1-2,few,TRBV6-5,NA,CASSFDGYGYTF,TGTGCCAGCAGTTTTGACGGCTATGGCTACACCTTC
TRBJ1-2,few,TRBV5-1,TRBD1,CASSPQTGDGYGYTF,TGCGCCAGCAGCCCACAGACAGGGGATGGCTATGGCTACACCTTC
TRBJ2-7,few,TRBV7-2,NA,CASSVHRGYEQYF,TGTGCCAGCAGCGTACACCGGGGGTACGAGCAGTACTTC
TRBJ1-6,NA,TRBV6-5,TRBD1,CASSLTGAGNSPLHF,TGTGCCAGCAGTTTGACAGGGGCAGGGAATTCACCCCTCCACTTT
TRBJ1-1,many,TRBV27,NA,CASSPWKETSEAFF,TGTGCCAGCAGTCCGTGGAAGGAGACCAGTGAAGCTTTCTTT
TRBJ2-3,NA,TRBV2,TRBD2,CASSVSSGGRTDTQYF,TGTGCCAGCAGTGTGAGTAGCGGGGGCCGCACAGATACGCAGTATTTT
TRBJ2-7,NA,TRBV5-1,TRBD1,CASSFGTGGVYEQYF,TGCGCCAGCAGCTTCGGGACAGGGGGCGTCTACGAGCAGTACTTC